A single sample gave rise to the 27 T cell receptor beta chains below, sequenced in a study of Graves' ophthalmopathy and Graves' hyperthyroidism. The authors amplified TCR beta CDR3 regions, and they did so from RNA transcripts for repertoire sequencing. RT-PCR was first run with HTBI primers, then multiplex PCR in a second round. Each CDR3 protein gets one entry after TCRdb re-called the multiplex PCR reads with MiXCR. The table has about 1.1 million distinct CDR3 sequences, less than 45% seen once. Sequencing was carried out using peripheral blood or thyroid tissue (not recorded which). The receptors derive from an adult man with Graves' hyperthyroidism.

This clonotype was recorded a few times. This chain joins TRBV5-8 and TRBJ1-3; D might be TRBD1 (5 bases). Trimming removed 4 bases from V and 0 bases from J, with 14 bases in between. In germline, CDR1 is SGHTS, CDR2 YDEGEE. This CDR3 has 16 residues. CDR3 region: CASSLRDRYSGNTIYF. The CDR3 nucleotides are TGTGCCAGCAGCCTCCGGGACCGATACTCTGGAAACACCATATATTTT. The full variable domain, rest sourced from reference TRBV5-8 and TRBJ1-3, is EAGVTQSPTHLIKTRGQQATLRCSPISGHTSVYWYQQALGLGLQFLLWYDEGEERNRGNFPPRFSGRQFPNYSSELNVNALELEDSALYLCASSLRDRYSGNTIYFGEGSWLTVV.

For this clonotype: A read error may produce the germline difference seen at one junction end. CDR3 sequence (DNA): TGTGCTAGTGGATTGGAGGGGGCGGGCTACACCTTC. Protein: CASGLEGAGYTF. The J gene is TRBJ1-2, the V gene TRBV12-5, with 7 positions matching TRBD1. This CDR3 has 12 amino acids. CDR1 and CDR2 (germline): LGHNT, FRNRAP.

The chain couples TRBV7-2 to TRBJ2-3; the D call may be TRBD1 or TRBD2 (5 bases each). Germline lookup yields CDR1 SGHTA and CDR2 FQGNSA. The V end lost 5 bases, the J end lost 6 bases, and 18 bases lay between the germline ends. The CDR3 contains 15 residues. The CDR3 DNA follows: TGTGCCAGCAGCAAAAGTAGGGACCCCAGGGATACGCAGTATTTT. The encoded protein is CASSKSRDPRDTQYF.

The CDR3 DNA sequence: TGTGCCACCGAGAGGGACAGGGTGAGCACTGAAGCTTTCTTT. It translates to CATERDRVSTEAFF. The chain carries TRBV15 and TRBJ1-1; 9 nucleotides agree with TRBD1. Germline CDR1 and CDR2: LNHNV and YYDKDF (reference sequence). The CDR3 loop spans 14 amino acids. V shed 8 bases, J shed 4 bases, and the junction held 8 bases outside the gene matches.

J is TRBJ1-1 and V is TRBV7-2; D unclear. The germline CDR1 and CDR2 sequences are SGHTA and FQGNSA. Trimming stripped 5 bases from V and 7 bases from J, with 14 bases between. CDR3 size: 13 residues. For the CDR3, the DNA is TGTGCCAGCAGCGACGAGGGAAAGGTTGAAGCTTTCTTT. It translates to CASSDEGKVEAFF.

This clonotype was seen ten or more times. The V and J genes are TRBV7-9 and TRBJ2-7; D not certain. Germline V gives CDR1 SEHNR, CDR2 FQNEAQ (reference sequence). The CDR3 is made up of 12 amino acids. Trimming cost V 5 bases and J 6 bases, with 11 bases left between them. CDR3: CASSPEYGEQYF. CDR3 DNA sequence: TGTGCCAGCAGCCCAGAGTATGGCGAGCAGTACTTC.

In regard to this clonotype: An end of the junction does not agree with germline; a read error may underlie this. In nucleotides, the CDR3 is TGTGCAACCAGCAGAGAAGGCCTAGCGGGATCACAAAATGAGCAGTTCTTC. Its protein product is CATSREGLAGSQNEQFF. The chain carries TRBV15 and TRBJ2-1; 9 nucleotides align to TRBD2. The CDR3 runs to 17 residues. Germline V gives CDR1 LNHNV, CDR2 YYDKDF (reference sequence).

This clonotype was recorded at least ten times. The chain couples TRBV12-3 or TRBV12-4 to TRBJ1-2, with D uncertain. This CDR3 is 10 amino acids long. The V and J ends lost 8 bases and 6 bases respectively, with 7 bases between them. The CDR3 DNA follows: TGTGCCAGCGCCCTAAATGGCTACACCTTC. Residues: CASALNGYTF.

The table lists this clonotype with many counts. The chain links TRBV10-3 to TRBJ2-2, with 11 bases identical to TRBD2. This CDR3 is 14 amino acids long. The germline gives CDR1 ENHRY, CDR2 SYGVKD. V shed 8 bases and J 7 bases; nucleotides not matched to a gene: 6. CDR3 DNA: TGTGCCATCGGGGGACTAGCGGTCCTCGGGGAGCTGTTTTTT. Translated, it gives CAIGGLAVLGELFF.

This clonotype was counted many times. The V call is TRBV7-9, the J call TRBJ1-4; 8 positions match TRBD1. This CDR3 has 14 amino acids. The ends lost 5 bases at V and 8 bases at J; junction bases unmatched: 7. In germline, CDR1 is SEHNR, CDR2 FQNEAQ (reference sequence). The CDR3 spells CASSPGQVREKLFF. DNA for the CDR3: TGTGCCAGCAGCCCGGGACAGGTTCGGGAAAAACTGTTTTTT.

As to this clonotype: The conserved phenylalanine or tryptophan is not found at the CDR3 terminus, so this likely reflects a read error. The chain combines TRBV19 with TRBJ1-5; D remains ambiguous. V was clipped by 5 bases and J by 6 bases, with 17 bases between them. The CDR3 consists of 15 residues. Germline V gene sequence: CDR1 LNHDA, CDR2 SQIVND (reference sequence). This chain's CDR3 is CASSPRRTRSQPQHL. CDR3 nucleotide sequence: TGTGCCAGTAGTCCGCGAAGGACCCGCAGTCAGCCCCAGCATCTT.

This chain uses TRBV7-2 with TRBJ2-7; D may correspond to TRBD1 or TRBD2 (7 bases each). The germline V and J ends were trimmed by 1 base and 2 bases, with 18 bases remaining between them. Germline lookup yields CDR1 SGHTA and CDR2 FQGNSA. The CDR3 spans 17 residues. The CDR3 bases are TGTGCCAGCAGCTTAGTGGGGGGGACAGCGAAGACCTACGAGCAGTACTTC. Its translation: CASSLVGGTAKTYEQYF.

The rearrangement joins TRBV6-2 or TRBV6-3 to TRBJ2-7, with unresolved D. Germline CDR1 is MNHEY and CDR2 is SVGEGT. Trimming stripped 0 bases from V and 3 bases from J, with 9 bases between. CDR3 length equals 14 residues. The CDR3, as DNA: TGTGCCAGCAGTTACTCGACAATCAGCTACGAGCAGTACTTC. This encodes CASSYSTISYEQYF.

The chain is built from TRBV5-6 and TRBJ2-5; D not certain. V lost 7 bases and J lost 4, with 11 bases in between. The CDR3 has 12 amino acids. From germline, CDR1 is SGHDT and CDR2 YYEEEE. CDR3 in DNA: TGTGCCAGCGGAGCTTCCACAGAGACCCAGTACTTC. Translation: CASGASTETQYF. Looking up the rest from reference TRBV5-6 and TRBJ2-5 gives the full variable domain: DAGVTQSPTHLIKTRGQQVTLRCSPKSGHDTVSWYQQALGQGPQFIFQYYEEEERQRGNFPDRFSGHQFPNYSSELNVNALLLGDSALYLCASGASTETQYFGPGTRLLVL.

This clonotype was seen more than once but under ten times. The genes are TRBV20-1 and TRBJ2-7; D not resolved. Germline CDR1 DFQATT, CDR2 SNEGSKA (reference sequence). The ends were cut back, 4 bases at V and 4 bases at J, with 14 bases in the middle. The CDR3 totals 13 residues. The CDR3 bases are TGCAGTGCTACTAGACACGAACTATACGAGCAGTACTTC. Translation: CSATRHELYEQYF.

The gene calls are TRBV20-1 and TRBJ2-5; D unclear. Germline CDR1 and CDR2: DFQATT and SNEGSKA (reference sequence). Trimming cost V 6 bases and J 4 bases, with 18 bases left between them. The CDR3 extends over 14 amino acids. The CDR3 spells CSASTPAGGETQYF. CDR3 sequence (DNA): TGCAGTGCCAGCACCCCGGCTGGCGGAGAGACCCAGTACTTC.

The V and J genes are TRBV10-1 and TRBJ2-3; 9 bases fit TRBD2. J was trimmed by 5 bases and V by 8 bases; bases with no gene match: 8. CDR1 and CDR2 (germline): WNHNN, SYGVQD (reference sequence). CDR3 size: 14 residues. CDR3 DNA: TGCGCCAGCGCCGCGGGGGGGCCGTTAGATACGCAGTATTTT. It codes for CASAAGGPLDTQYF.

In this sample, this clonotype turned up many times. The DNA for the CDR3 is TGTGCCACCAGCAGAGATAACACAGCCTCTGAAGCTTTCTTT. Encoded protein: CATSRDNTASEAFF. The chain combines TRBV15 with TRBJ1-1; D gene ambiguous. Between the trimmed V and J ends, which lost 0 bases and 6 bases, there was a span of 11 bases. Germline loops: CDR1 LNHNV, CDR2 YYDKDF (reference sequence). This CDR3 is built from 14 residues.

The rearrangement uses TRBV25-1 and TRBJ1-6, with 7 bases matching TRBD1. CDR3 size: 19 residues. After removal of 4 bases from V and 0 bases from J, the junction contained 12 bases not matched to a gene. Per germline, CDR1 MGHDK and CDR2 SYGVNS. The CDR3 coding sequence is TGTGCCAGCAGTGCTAGTCTTGGGACAGTCGTCTCCTATAATTCACCCCTCCACTTT. Protein product: CASSASLGTVVSYNSPLHF.

This chain uses TRBV29-1 with TRBJ2-2; 10 bases align to TRBD2. The germline gives CDR1 SQVTM, CDR2 ANQGSEA. With 4 bases clipped from V and 8 bases from J, the junction kept 4 bases outside the gene matches. The CDR3 totals 13 residues. CDR3: CSVVLAGVGELFF. CDR3 in DNA: TGCAGCGTTGTTCTAGCGGGGGTAGGGGAGCTGTTTTTT.

This rearrangement joins TRBV12-3 or TRBV12-4 to TRBJ2-5; TRBD2 matches 7 bases. The CDR3 covers 14 residues. The V gene end was trimmed by 5 bases and the J gene end by 9 bases; junction bases not matched to a gene: 12. The CDR3 reads CASSRVAGDQPQYF. As DNA, the CDR3 is TGTGCCAGCAGTAGAGTGGCGGGGGATCAGCCCCAGTACTTC.

The V gene is TRBV2, the J gene TRBJ2-7; D might be TRBD1 or TRBD2, each matching 5 bases. Deletions cut 9 bases from V and 3 bases from J, with 12 bases between. CDR3 size: 12 residues. Germline values: CDR1 SNHLY, CDR2 FYNNEI. The CDR3 region is CAREGDDYEQYF. The CDR3 DNA reads TGTGCCAGGGAAGGGGACGACTACGAGCAGTACTTC.

As regards this clonotype: The missing conserved phenylalanine or tryptophan at the end of this CDR3 makes a read error likely. This chain uses TRBV4-3 with TRBJ1-1; possible D gene TRBD1, 6 bases. Germline V gives CDR1 LGHNA, CDR2 YSLEER. This CDR3 has 14 residues. The V gene lost 4 bases and the J gene lost 4 bases, with 13 bases spanning the gap. The CDR3 loop is CASSPETGSTEAFL. As DNA, the CDR3 is TGCGCCAGCAGCCCTGAAACAGGGTCCACTGAAGCTTTCCTT.

As regards this clonotype: Just one base apart from a much larger clone, this may be a read error. V gene TRBV9 combines with J gene TRBJ2-5, with D perhaps assigned TRBD1 or TRBD2 (6 bases each). The germline gives CDR1 SGDLS, CDR2 YYNGEE. The CDR3 runs 15 residues. Deletions cut 0 bases from V and 8 bases from J, with 17 bases between. CDR3 in amino acids: CASSVVSGGGDTQYF. The DNA for the CDR3 is TGTGCCAGCAGCGTAGTTTCCGGAGGGGGAGATACCCAGTACTTC.

This clonotype was seen repeatedly, ten times or more. J is TRBJ2-2 and V is TRBV2, with TRBD2 matching over 7 bases. Germline CDR1 reads SNHLY; CDR2 reads FYNNEI. This CDR3 comprises 16 residues. Trimming removed 2 bases from V and 4 bases from J; junction bases left unmatched: 7. The CDR3 reads CASSEFPRTSTGELFF. The CDR3 nucleotides are TGTGCCAGCAGTGAATTTCCTCGGACTAGCACCGGGGAGCTGTTTTTT.

The J gene is TRBJ2-7, the V gene TRBV7-3, with 10 bases fitting TRBD2. Germline CDR1 reads SGHTA; CDR2 reads FQGTGA. Trimming took 8 bases from V and 3 from J; bases not matched to a gene: 16. The CDR3 is 17 residues long. CDR3 sequence reads: CASWGGTSVSWGYEQYF. Here the CDR3 DNA reads TGTGCCAGCTGGGGCGGGACTAGCGTCAGCTGGGGCTACGAGCAGTACTTC.

Concerning this clonotype itself: A much more abundant neighbour one base away suggests this may be a read error. V gene TRBV6-5 combines with J gene TRBJ1-5, with D possibly TRBD1 on 6 matching bases. Germline CDR1 is MNHEY and CDR2 is SVGAGI. The CDR3 totals 13 residues. For the CDR3, the DNA is TGTGCCAGCAGACAGGGCGAAAATCAGTCCCAGCATTTT. Translating it yields CASRQGENQSQHF.